Listed here are 9 T cell receptor beta chains from one sample, sequenced in a study of blood T cell repertoires in COVID-19. The repertoire was sequenced with immunoSEQ multiplex PCR; TCRdb's copy has only in-frame clones and lacks some. Of about 91,000 clones in the sample, around 88% were seen once. Sequencing was done on a sample of peripheral blood. The receptors originated from a woman in her 70s with acute or convalescent COVID-19.

V gene TRBV6-1 combines with J gene TRBJ2-7; no firm D call. Trimming removed 0 bases at V and 12 bases at J, with 9 bases between. Germline V gives CDR1 MNHNS, CDR2 SASEGT. The CDR3 totals 11 residues. This CDR3 reads CASSEAPDRYF. CDR3 nucleotide sequence: TGTGCCAGCAGTGAAGCGCCCGATAGGTACTTC.

The rearrangement uses TRBV4-1 and TRBJ1-3, with D perhaps matching TRBD1 (6 bases). Germline V gives CDR1 MGHRA, CDR2 YSYEKL. V shed 2 bases and J shed 9 bases, with 14 bases lying between them. The length of the CDR3 is 14 residues. The CDR3 DNA reads as TGCGCCAGCAGCCAAAGGACAGAGATGGGCACCATATATTTT. Encoded protein: CASSQRTEMGTIYF.

The V and J genes are TRBV19 and TRBJ2-3, with a weak D call TRBD2 (5 bases). From germline, CDR1 is LNHDA and CDR2 SQIVND (reference sequence). Trimming shortened V by 10 bases and J by 2 bases, and 16 bases separated the two germline ends. CDR3 size: 14 residues. CDR3: CATKQRIHTDTQYF. The CDR3 DNA sequence: TGTGCCACCAAACAGCGGATACACACAGATACGCAGTATTTT.

V is TRBV5-1 and J is TRBJ2-1, with D maybe TRBD1 (5 bases). V was shortened by 3 bases and J by 0 bases, with 10 bases between the two germline ends. In germline, CDR1 is SGHRS, CDR2 YFSETQ. The CDR3 sequence is 15 residues long. Here the CDR3 reads CASSSDISSYNEQFF. The CDR3 DNA reads as TGCGCCAGCAGCTCGGACATCAGCTCCTACAATGAGCAGTTCTTC. Based on the CDR3 plus reference TRBV5-1 and TRBJ2-1, the full variable domain is KAGVTQTPRYLIKTRGQQVTLSCSPISGHRSVSWYQQTPGQGLQFLFEYFSETQRNKGNFPGRFSGRQFSNSRSEMNVSTLELGDSALYLCASSSDISSYNEQFFGPGTRLTVL.

The V and J genes are TRBV15 and TRBJ1-2; 7 bases line up with TRBD1. This CDR3 has 15 amino acids. J was trimmed by 2 bases and V by 4 bases; bases with no gene match: 7. CDR1 is LNHNV and CDR2 is YYDKDF in the germline V gene (reference sequence). The CDR3 here is CATSTNRGVNYGYTF. The CDR3 nucleotides read TGTGCCACCAGCACCAACAGGGGCGTAAACTATGGCTACACCTTC.

The chain combines TRBV10-1 with TRBJ2-1, with D possibly TRBD1 on 5 matching bases. Germline CDR1 is WNHNN and CDR2 is SYGVQD (reference sequence). CDR3 size: 13 residues. V was clipped by 4 bases and J by 4 bases, with 8 bases between them. The CDR3 region is CASSGQLYNEQFF. In DNA form, the CDR3 reads TGCGCCAGCAGTGGACAGCTATACAATGAGCAGTTCTTC.

The CDR3 is CASSVHRNTEAFF. For the CDR3, the DNA is TGTGCCAGCAGCGTCCACAGGAACACTGAAGCTTTCTTT. The rearrangement uses TRBV7-2 and TRBJ1-1; D remains unclear. The CDR3 totals 13 residues. CDR1 is SGHTA and CDR2 is FQGNSA in the germline V gene. The V end was cut by 5 bases, the J end by 1 base, with 8 bases between. Based on the CDR3 plus reference TRBV7-2 and TRBJ1-1, the full variable domain is GAGVSQSPSNKVTEKGKDVELRCDPISGHTALYWYRQSLGQGLEFLIYFQGNSAPDKSGLPSDRFSAERTGGSVSTLTIQRTQQEDSAVYLCASSVHRNTEAFFGQGTRLTVV.

The chain couples TRBV5-1 to TRBJ2-1; no clear D gene. CDR3 length equals 14 residues. Germline V gene data show CDR1 as SGHRS and CDR2 as YFSETQ. V dropped 0 bases and J dropped 7 bases, with 11 bases sitting between them. CDR3 DNA sequence: TGCGCCAGCAGCTTGGAGCGCCCTGATAATGAGCAGTTCTTC. Protein: CASSLERPDNEQFF.

The CDR3: CASSILPGEGTQYF. The CDR3 DNA reads TGTGCCAGTAGTATATTGCCCGGGGAGGGTACGCAGTATTTT. V gene TRBV19 combines with J gene TRBJ2-3, with TRBD2 matching 7 bases. The junction had 7 bases not matched to a gene; V was cut back by 2 bases and J by 8 bases. The CDR3 contains 14 residues. Germline V gene lookup returns CDR1 LNHDA and CDR2 SQIVND (reference sequence).